The 13 T cell receptor beta chains given below trace back to one sample, sequenced in a study of cytomegalovirus exposure and HLA in healthy donors (dated by TCRdb to 2017 to 2019). To prepare the library, the immunoSEQ multiplex PCR assay was applied. The multiplex PCR relied on a mix of 60 forward primers for TCR Vbeta segments and 13 reverse primers for TCR Jbeta segments. This immuneACCESS table, as held by TCRdb, lists in-frame sequences with V and J called but not all clones. Of the missing ones, under half trace to an unresolved V gene in checked studies; the others have no known cause. The sample's table lists a count of under 200,000 clones. Around 6% of the sample rests with the top ten. The sequenced sample consisted of PBMCs. The source of these receptors is a man aged 30-40 years in good health and CMV-seronegative.

CDR3 region: CASSLGGQGARETQYF. The CDR3 region has the DNA TGTGCCAGCAGCTTAGGGGGCCAGGGGGCGAGGGAGACCCAGTACTTC. V and J are TRBV7-8 and TRBJ2-5; 8 nucleotides line up with TRBD1. This CDR3 has 16 amino acids. From germline, CDR1 is SGHVS and CDR2 FQNEAQ. Trimming took 1 base from V and 5 from J; bases not matched to a gene: 9.

The gene calls are TRBV30 and TRBJ2-7; D call uncertain. Germline CDR1 GTSNPN, CDR2 SVGIG (reference sequence). This CDR3 spans 12 amino acids. Trimming cost V 5 bases and J 2 bases, with 10 bases left between them. CDR3 DNA sequence: TGTGCCTGGGGCGGTGAGACCTACGAGCAGTACTTC. This gives the protein CAWGGETYEQYF.

Points on this clone: An end of the junction differs from the germline gene, which may be a read error. V and J are TRBV29-1 and TRBJ2-1; TRBD1 aligns across 12 bases. The CDR3 spans 14 residues. The germline gives CDR1 SQVTM, CDR2 ANQGSEA. CDR3 sequence reads: CSVQEGQGASGSLF. Written as DNA, the CDR3 is TGCAGCGTCCAAGAGGGACAGGGGGCTAGCGGGAGCCTCTTC.

This sequence joins TRBV19 and TRBJ2-7, with a weak D call TRBD2 (6 bases). The CDR3 covers 14 residues. The germline V gene has CDR1 LNHDA and CDR2 SQIVND (reference sequence). The V end was cut by 4 bases, the J end by 0 bases, with 10 bases between. This CDR3 reads CASSSGTYSYEQYF. The CDR3 DNA sequence: TGTGCCAGTAGTAGCGGGACTTACTCCTACGAGCAGTACTTC.

The gene calls are TRBV10-3 and TRBJ1-1; D might be TRBD1 (6 bases). The germline V gene encodes CDR1 ENHRY and CDR2 SYGVKD. Trimming shortened V by 2 bases and J by 7 bases, and 8 bases separated the two germline ends. The CDR3 covers 12 residues. This CDR3 reads CAISERTVEAFF. CDR3 coding DNA: TGTGCCATCAGTGAGAGGACAGTTGAAGCTTTCTTT.

The V call is TRBV7-2, the J call TRBJ2-1; 7 bases match TRBD2. The CDR3 covers 15 residues. The V and J ends lost 1 base and 8 bases, in that order; junction bases with no gene match: 8. Per the germline V gene, CDR1 is SGHTA and CDR2 is FQGNSA. The DNA of the CDR3 is TGTGCCAGCAGCTTAGTAGCGGGCCCGGCTCATGAGCAGTTCTTC. Protein: CASSLVAGPAHEQFF.

The chain carries TRBV28 and TRBJ1-2; perhaps TRBD1 as D (5 bases). CDR1 is MDHEN, CDR2 SYDVKM, per germline. This CDR3 has 14 amino acids. Trimming pared 5 bases from V and 5 bases from J, leaving 15 bases between. The CDR3 is CASSDAQGGYGYTF. In DNA, the CDR3 is TGTGCCAGCAGTGATGCTCAGGGAGGATATGGCTACACCTTC.

The V call is TRBV7-6, the J call TRBJ2-3; 8 positions match TRBD2. Looked up from germline, CDR1 is SGHVS and CDR2 is FNYEAQ. The CDR3 runs 15 residues. V lost 5 bases, J lost 6 bases, and 10 bases stayed unmatched. CDR3 residues: CASSLSGGRMDTQYF. The CDR3 bases are TGTGCCAGCAGCCTCTCGGGAGGGAGGATGGATACGCAGTATTTT.

The chain recombines TRBV9 with TRBJ2-7; TRBD2 matches 9 bases. The CDR3 has 16 amino acids. The V gene end was trimmed by 2 bases and the J gene end by 7 bases; junction bases not matched to a gene: 13. CDR1 SGDLS and CDR2 YYNGEE come from the germline V gene. CDR3 DNA sequence: TGTGCCAGCAGCGTGGGTAGCGGGGGCCGGAGTTGGGAGCAGTACTTC. It specifies CASSVGSGGRSWEQYF.

CDR3 DNA: TGTGCCTGTGACAGGGGGCACGACACTGAAGCTTTCTTT. This codes for CACDRGHDTEAFF. The chain carries TRBV30 and TRBJ1-1; 10 bases align to TRBD1. The CDR3 loop spans 13 amino acids. V was clipped by 6 bases and J by 3 bases; unmatched bases: 4. Germline lookup yields CDR1 GTSNPN and CDR2 SVGIG (reference sequence). Based on the CDR3 plus reference TRBV30 and TRBJ1-1, the full variable domain is SQTIHQWPATLVQPVGSPLSLECTVEGTSNPNLYWYRQAAGRGLQLLFYSVGIGQISSEVPQNLSASRPQDRQFILSSKKLLLSDSGFYLCACDRGHDTEAFFGQGTRLTVV.

The J gene is TRBJ2-3, the V gene TRBV13, with TRBD2 identical over 11 bases. Germline loops: CDR1 PRHDT, CDR2 FYEKMQ (reference sequence). This CDR3 has 16 residues. J lost 0 bases, V lost 4 bases, and 3 bases had no gene match. CDR3 coding DNA: TGTGCCAGCAGCTACAGGACTAGCGGGAGCACAGATACGCAGTATTTT. It specifies CASSYRTSGSTDTQYF. Supplemented by reference TRBV13 and TRBJ2-3, the full variable domain reads AAGVIQSPRHLIKEKRETATLKCYPIPRHDTVYWYQQGPGQDPQFLISFYEKMQSDKGSIPDRFSAQQFSDYHSELNMSSLELGDSALYFCASSYRTSGSTDTQYFGPGTRLTVL.

The chain combines TRBV7-8 with TRBJ1-3; no clear D. The V and J ends lost 1 base and 0 bases respectively, with 10 bases between them. The CDR3 totals 16 residues. Germline CDR1 SGHVS, CDR2 FQNEAQ. The CDR3 nucleotides are TGTGCCAGCAGCTTAGGCGCGGGAAACTCTGGAAACACCATATATTTT. Its protein is CASSLGAGNSGNTIYF.

This rearrangement joins TRBV7-2 to TRBJ2-3, with 9 bases matching TRBD1. Germline CDR1 is SGHTA and CDR2 is FQGNSA. Trimming cost V 4 bases and J 2 bases; bases outside gene matches: 1. The length of the CDR3 is 14 residues. The CDR3 protein is CASSWTGATDTQYF. CDR3 coding DNA: TGTGCCAGCAGCTGGACAGGGGCCACAGATACGCAGTATTTT.